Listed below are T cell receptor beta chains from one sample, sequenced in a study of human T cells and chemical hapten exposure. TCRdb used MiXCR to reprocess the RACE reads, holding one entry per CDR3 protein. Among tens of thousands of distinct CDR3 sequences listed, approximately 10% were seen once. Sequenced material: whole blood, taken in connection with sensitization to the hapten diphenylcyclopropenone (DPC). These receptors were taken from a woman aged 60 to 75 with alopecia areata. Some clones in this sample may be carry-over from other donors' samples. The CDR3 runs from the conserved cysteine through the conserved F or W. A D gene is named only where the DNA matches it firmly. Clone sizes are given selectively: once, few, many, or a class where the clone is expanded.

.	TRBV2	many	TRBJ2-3	TGTGCCAGCAGTGAATACCCGCTAACGCAGTATTTT	CASSEYPLTQYF
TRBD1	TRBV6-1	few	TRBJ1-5	TGTGCCAGCAGTGAAGGGACAGGGAACGTGGGTTACCAGCCCCAGCATTTT	CASSEGTGNVGYQPQHF
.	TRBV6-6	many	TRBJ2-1	TGTGCCAGCAGCCCCCTTTCCGATCGGGAATACAATGAGCAGTTCTTC	CASSPLSDREYNEQFF
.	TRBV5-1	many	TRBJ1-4	TGCGCCAGCAAACCCCAGCCCAATGAAAAACTGTTTTTT	CASKPQPNEKLFF
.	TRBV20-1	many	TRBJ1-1	TGCAGTGCGAAGGGGGGGGGAAACACTGAAGCTTTCTTT	CSAKGGGNTEAFF
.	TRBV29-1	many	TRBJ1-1	TGCAGCGTTGTAGAGCACGGGAACACTGAAGCTTTCTTT	CSVVEHGNTEAFF
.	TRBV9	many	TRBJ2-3	TGTGCCAGCAGCGTAGTGTCACAGGATACGCAGTATTTT	CASSVVSQDTQYF
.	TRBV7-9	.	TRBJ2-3	TGTGTCAGCAGCTTTTACAGGGCAGATTTCACAGATACGCAGTATTTT	CVSSFYRADFTDTQYF
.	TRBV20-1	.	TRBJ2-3	TGCAGTGCCAGTGTAGCGGCAGATACGCAGTATTTT	CSASVAADTQYF
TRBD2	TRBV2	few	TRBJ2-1	TGTGCCAGCAGTGCTCGGACTAGCGGGGGCAATGAGCAGTTCTTC	CASSARTSGGNEQFF
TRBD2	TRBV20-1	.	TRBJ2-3	TGCAGGCCCGCGGGACTAGCGGGGGGCGGTACAGATACGCAGTATTTT	CRPAGLAGGGTDTQYF
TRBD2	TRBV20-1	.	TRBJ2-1	TGCAGTGCTAGCTCACCACTAGCGGGGGGCACCTACAATGAGCAGTTCTTC	CSASSPLAGGTYNEQFF
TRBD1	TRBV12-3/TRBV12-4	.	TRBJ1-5	TGTGCCAGCAGTTTTTTGGGACAGGCGAATCAGCCCCAGCATTTT	CASSFLGQANQPQHF
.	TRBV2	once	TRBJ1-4	TGTGCCAGCGCTGGGACGGTACGGGAAAAACTGTTTTTT	CASAGTVREKLFF
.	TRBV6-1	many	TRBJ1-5	TGTGCCAGCATAGGGCAGATTAGCAATCAGCCCCAGCATTTT	CASIGQISNQPQHF
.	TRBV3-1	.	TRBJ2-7	TGTGCCAGCAGCCAGGATACTGAGGGTTACGAGCAGTACTTC	CASSQDTEGYEQYF
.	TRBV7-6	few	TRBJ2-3	TGTGCCAGCAGCTTAGAACAGGGAAGAAGGGATACGCAGTATTTT	CASSLEQGRRDTQYF
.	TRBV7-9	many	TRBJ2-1	TGTGCCAGCAGCTTAGGCCCAGGTTTTTCCTACAATGAGCAGTTCTTC	CASSLGPGFSYNEQFF
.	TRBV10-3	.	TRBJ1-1	TGTGCCAGTCTGGAGACACTGAACACTGAAGCTTTCTTT	CASLETLNTEAFF
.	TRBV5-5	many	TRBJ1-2	TGTGCCAGCAGCTTAGACTGGGGTAGTAGGAACTATGGCTACACCTTC	CASSLDWGSRNYGYTF
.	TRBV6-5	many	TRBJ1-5	TGTGCCAGCAGTTATTTGCAGTCTGGGACCCAGCATTTT	CASSYLQSGTQHF
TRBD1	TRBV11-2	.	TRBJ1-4	TGTGCCAGCAGCCGGGACAGGGAAACTTATGAAAAACTGTTTTTT	CASSRDRETYEKLFF
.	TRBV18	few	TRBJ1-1	TGTGCCAGCTCACCATGGGGGCAAGCTGGCACTGAAGCTTTCTTT	CASSPWGQAGTEAFF
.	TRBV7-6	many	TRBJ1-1	TGTGCCAGCAGCTTAGATGATCTTCGGACCACTGAAGCTTTCTTT	CASSLDDLRTTEAFF
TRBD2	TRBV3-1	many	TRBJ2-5	TGTGCCAGCAGCCAAGTGGCTAGCGGGATAACTCAAGAGACCCAGTACTTC	CASSQVASGITQETQYF
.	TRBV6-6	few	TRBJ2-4	TGTGCCAGCAGTTTGGTTGCGGGCAAAAACATTCAGTACTTC	CASSLVAGKNIQYF
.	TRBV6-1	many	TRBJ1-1	TGTGCCAGCAGGGGCGATGTCTGGGGACCTCTGAACACTGAAGCTTTCTTT	CASRGDVWGPLNTEAFF
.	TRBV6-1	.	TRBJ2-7	TGTGCCAGCATGCGACACGAGCAGTACTTC	CASMRHEQYF
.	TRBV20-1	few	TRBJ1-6	TGCAGTGCTACCCCCCCCGGACGGAGCTCCTATAATTCACCCCTCCACTTT	CSATPPGRSSYNSPLHF
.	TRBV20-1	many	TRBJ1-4	TGCAGTGCTAGTCTCAGAACTAATGAAAAACTGTTTTTT	CSASLRTNEKLFF
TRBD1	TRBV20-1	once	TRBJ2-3	TGCAGTGGCATAGGGGGCACCAATACGCAGTATTTT	CSGIGGTNTQYF
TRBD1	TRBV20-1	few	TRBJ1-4	TGCAGTGCTAGCCCACCGGGACAGGGGAGGGAAAAACTGTTTTTT	CSASPPGQGREKLFF
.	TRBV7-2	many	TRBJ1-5	TGTGCCAGCAGCTCCCGGGACAAGATACATTTT	CASSSRDKIHF
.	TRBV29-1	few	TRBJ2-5	TGCAGCGTCCGTATAGATTTCTCCACGGAGACCCAGTACTTC	CSVRIDFSTETQYF
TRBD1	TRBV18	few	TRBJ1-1	TGTGCCAGCTCACCACGTGTGTATGGACAGGGGATAAACACTGAAGCTTTCTTT	CASSPRVYGQGINTEAFF
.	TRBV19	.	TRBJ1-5	TGTGCCAGTAGCCTTAGTAGGCAGTTCAATCAGCCCCAGCATTTT	CASSLSRQFNQPQHF
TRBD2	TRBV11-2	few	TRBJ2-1	TGTGCCAGCAGCGTAGGGACTAGCTTGATCTTC	CASSVGTSLIF
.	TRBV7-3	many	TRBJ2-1	TGTGCCAGCACCCCCGGGGCCAGCTACAATGAGCAGTTCTTC	CASTPGASYNEQFF
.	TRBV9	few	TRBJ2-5	TGTGCCAGCAATTTCGGGAACGGGGGAGAGACCCAGTACTTC	CASNFGNGGETQYF
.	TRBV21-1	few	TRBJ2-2	TGTGCCAGTGGGACACCATTTTACACCGGGGAGCTGTTTTTT	CASGTPFYTGELFF
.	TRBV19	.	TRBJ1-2	TGTGCCAGTAGTTACGGACACCTGAACTATGGCTACACCTTC	CASSYGHLNYGYTF
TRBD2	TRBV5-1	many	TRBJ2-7	TGCGCCAGCAGACTGACTAGCGGAGACACCTACGAGCAGTACTTC	CASRLTSGDTYEQYF
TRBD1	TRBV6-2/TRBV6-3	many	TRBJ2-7	TGTGCCAGCAGTTACGGGACAGGTAGGAACGAGCAGTACTTC	CASSYGTGRNEQYF
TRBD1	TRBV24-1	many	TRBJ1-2	TGTGCCACCAGTGATGAGGACAGGGGCTATGGCTACACCTTC	CATSDEDRGYGYTF
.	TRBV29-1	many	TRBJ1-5	TGCAGCGTTTGGGAGCCGTATAGCAATCAGCCCCAGCATTTT	CSVWEPYSNQPQHF
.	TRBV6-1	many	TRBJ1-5	TGTGCCAGCAAGGAGGGGGGTAGGCAGCCCCAGCATTTT	CASKEGGRQPQHF
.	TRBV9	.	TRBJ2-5	TGTGCCAGCAGCGTAGATGTCAGCGGAACCCTTCAAGAGACCCAGTACTTC	CASSVDVSGTLQETQYF
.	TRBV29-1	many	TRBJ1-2	TGCAGCGTTGACGACAGCTATGGCTACACCTTC	CSVDDSYGYTF
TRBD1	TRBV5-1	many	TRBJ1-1	TGCGCCAGCAGCTTAAGGACAGGCGGCACGCCTGAAGCTTTCTTT	CASSLRTGGTPEAFF